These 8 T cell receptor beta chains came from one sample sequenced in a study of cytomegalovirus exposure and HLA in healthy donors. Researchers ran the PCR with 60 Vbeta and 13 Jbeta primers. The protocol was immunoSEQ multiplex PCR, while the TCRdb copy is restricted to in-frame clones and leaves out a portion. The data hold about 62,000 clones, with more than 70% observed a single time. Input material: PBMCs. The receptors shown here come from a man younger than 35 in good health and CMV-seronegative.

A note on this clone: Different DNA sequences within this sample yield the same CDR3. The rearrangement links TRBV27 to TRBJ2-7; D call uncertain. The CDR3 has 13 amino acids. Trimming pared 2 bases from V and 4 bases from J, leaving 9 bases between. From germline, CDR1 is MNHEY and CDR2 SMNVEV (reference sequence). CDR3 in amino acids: CASSLGRTYEQYF. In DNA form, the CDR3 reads TGTGCCAGCAGTTTAGGCCGCACGTACGAGCAGTACTTC.

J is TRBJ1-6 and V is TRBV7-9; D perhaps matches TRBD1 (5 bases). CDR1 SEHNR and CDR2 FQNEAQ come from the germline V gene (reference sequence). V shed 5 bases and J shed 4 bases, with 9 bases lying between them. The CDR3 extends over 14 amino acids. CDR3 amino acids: CASSLDSYNSPLHF. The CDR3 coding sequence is TGTGCCAGCAGCCTCGACAGTTATAATTCACCCCTCCACTTT.

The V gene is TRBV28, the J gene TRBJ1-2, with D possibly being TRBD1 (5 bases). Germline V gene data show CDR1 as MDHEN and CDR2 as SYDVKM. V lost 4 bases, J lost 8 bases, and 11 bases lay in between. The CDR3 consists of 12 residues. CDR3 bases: TGTGCCAGCAGTTCCCGGGACTGGGGCTACACCTTC. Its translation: CASSSRDWGYTF.

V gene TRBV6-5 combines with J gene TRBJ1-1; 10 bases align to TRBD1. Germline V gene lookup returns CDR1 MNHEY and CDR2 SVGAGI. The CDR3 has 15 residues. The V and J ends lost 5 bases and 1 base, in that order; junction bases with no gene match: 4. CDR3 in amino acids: CASSAWDRGNTEAFF. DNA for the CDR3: TGTGCCAGCAGTGCCTGGGACAGGGGGAACACTGAAGCTTTCTTT.

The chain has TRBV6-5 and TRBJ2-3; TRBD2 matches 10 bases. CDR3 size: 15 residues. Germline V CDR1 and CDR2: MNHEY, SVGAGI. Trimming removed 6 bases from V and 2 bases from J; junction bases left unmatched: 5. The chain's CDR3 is CASRTLAGDTDTQYF. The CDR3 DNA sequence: TGTGCCAGCAGAACCCTAGCGGGGGACACAGATACGCAGTATTTT.

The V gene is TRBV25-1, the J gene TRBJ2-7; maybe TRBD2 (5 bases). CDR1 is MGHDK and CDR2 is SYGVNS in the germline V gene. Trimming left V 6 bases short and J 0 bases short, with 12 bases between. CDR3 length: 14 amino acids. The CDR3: CASSPGSSSYEQYF. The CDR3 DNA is TGTGCCAGCAGCCCGGGGAGCTCCTCCTACGAGCAGTACTTC.

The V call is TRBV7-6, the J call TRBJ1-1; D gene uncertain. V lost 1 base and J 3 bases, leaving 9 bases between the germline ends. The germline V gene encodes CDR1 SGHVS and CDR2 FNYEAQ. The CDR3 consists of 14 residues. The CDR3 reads CASSLGPRDTEAFF. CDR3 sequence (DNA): TGTGCCAGCAGCTTAGGGCCGAGGGACACTGAAGCTTTCTTT.

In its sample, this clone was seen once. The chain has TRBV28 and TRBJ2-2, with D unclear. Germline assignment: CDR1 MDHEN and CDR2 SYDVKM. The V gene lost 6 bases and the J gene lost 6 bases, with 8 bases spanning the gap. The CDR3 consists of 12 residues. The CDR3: CASSHPAGELFF. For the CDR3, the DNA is TGTGCCAGCAGCCACCCGGCCGGGGAGCTGTTTTTT.